This T cell receptor (beta chain) was identified in a study of T cells in narcolepsy. The V and J ends lost 1 base and 2 bases respectively, with 6 bases between them. The CDR3 is 14 amino acids. Per the germline V gene, CDR1 is MNHEY and CDR2 is SMNVEV (reference sequence). Clones were sequenced by immunoSEQ multiplex PCR, and TCRdb holds only the in-frame ones, with some missing. The sample lists fewer than 40,000 clones; approximately 78% were seen once. This sequence joins TRBV27 and TRBJ1-5; D is uncertain. The sequence derives from a human donor with narcolepsy. The specimen was CD45RA- memory CD4+ T cells from PBMCs. This chain's CDR3 is CASSLLKGNQPQHF. CDR3 nucleotides: TGTGCCAGCAGTTTATTAAAGGGCAATCAGCCCCAGCATTTT.